This T cell receptor beta chain was found in a study of CD8+ T cells in alopecia areata (dated by TCRdb to the late 2010s). For the study in its entirety: Treated patients were enrolled in an open-label pilot trial of oral tofacitinib at 5 to 10 mg twice daily for moderate-to-severe alopecia areata. Biopsies were taken from tofacitinib-treated patients at baseline and at 4 and 24 weeks of treatment, and a later scalp biopsy was taken in several of the tofacitinib-treated patients. The study used high-throughput TCRbeta sequencing to examine T cell clonal expansion in alopecia areata, in both the C3H/HeJ mouse model and human patients. The RNA source kit depended on sample type: the PAXgene miRNA kit for fixed scalp, the miRNeasy kit for PBMCs, and the RNeasy kit for mouse skin. On the human side, TCRbeta sequencing was run on scalp tissue and on sorted CD4+ and CD8+ peripheral blood T cells from healthy controls and from alopecia areata patients with either patchy or totalis/universalis disease. Scalp clonality was compared among normal scalp (n=4), patchy alopecia areata scalp (n=8), and alopecia totalis/universalis scalp (n=8). TCRbeta CDR3 regions were amplified by immunoSEQ multiplex PCR using 35 Vbeta forward and 13 Jbeta reverse primers. Tofacitinib was given for 6 to 18 months, followed by 6 months of follow-up off drug to assess delayed response and recurrence.

Comment on this clone: No cognate antigen has been identified for it. Per-base quality was not reported, and no clone a single base away is much larger than it.

Interpreted using the paper, the time point label stands for: baseline before oral tofacitinib. From alopecia areata patients, peripheral blood was collected along with lesional scalp punch biopsies. PBMCs were separated by density centrifugation and stained for CD3, CD4 and CD8, after which CD4+ and CD8+ T cells were sorted on a FACSAria. The library was made by the immunoSEQ multiplex PCR assay. To provide template for TCR sequencing, every sample had RNA extracted and reverse transcribed into cDNA. SuperScript III was used for first-strand cDNA synthesis, primed with a 2:1 mix of oligo-dT and random hexamers. A synthetic immune receptor repertoire was used to gauge amplification bias, and whatever bias remained was removed computationally. The original methods were these. Raw reads were preprocessed to remove errors, and CDR3 was defined by IMGT conventions from the conserved cysteine to phenylalanine. Clonality was calculated as 1 minus Shannon entropy normalized by log2 of the number of productive unique TCRs. Whether scalp clones were CD4 or CD8 was inferred by matching scalp TCRbeta sequences against CD4 and CD8 repertoires sorted from blood. TCRdb's version of the immuneACCESS table is confined to in-frame rearrangements and falls short of the full clone set. An unresolved V gene accounts for under half of the shortfall where checked; the remainder is of unknown origin. That table furnishes V, J and clone size, whereas the DNA furnished D and trimming. The sample contains 200,000 to 250,000 clones, approximately 61% of them found a single time. The ten largest clonotypes hold just over 0.45% of the sample.

From the cysteine through the phenylalanine, the CDR3 covers 11 amino acids. Only the CDR3 portion is preserved as DNA: 33 bases, with reading frame beginning at the first base. Based on the germline V gene (reference sequence), the CDR1 and CDR2 sequences are DFQATT and SNEGSKA. V loses 8 bases, J loses 7 bases, and the germline ends lie 14 bases apart. Broad study findings and their caveats: Scalp TCR repertoire analysis is complicated because resident alphabeta T cells in normal human skin are also sequenced, whereas mouse skin is dominated by gammadelta T cells. TCR sequences shared between patients were less clear than in mice, possibly partly because of HLA diversity in the patient population. Higher clonality and more expanded CD8+ clones were observed in lesional scalp than in normal scalp, particularly in alopecia totalis/universalis, a finding suggestive of antigenic drive.

Recombination joined TRBV20-1 with TRBJ1-2; TRBD1 could be the D gene, as 6 bases match. This specimen consisted of CD4+ T cells sorted from blood, obtained at week 0. The TCR originated in a human donor with alopecia areata. The CDR3 region reads CSSWTAGGYTF. The nucleotides read TGCAGTTCCTGGACAGCGGGTGGCTACACCTTC.